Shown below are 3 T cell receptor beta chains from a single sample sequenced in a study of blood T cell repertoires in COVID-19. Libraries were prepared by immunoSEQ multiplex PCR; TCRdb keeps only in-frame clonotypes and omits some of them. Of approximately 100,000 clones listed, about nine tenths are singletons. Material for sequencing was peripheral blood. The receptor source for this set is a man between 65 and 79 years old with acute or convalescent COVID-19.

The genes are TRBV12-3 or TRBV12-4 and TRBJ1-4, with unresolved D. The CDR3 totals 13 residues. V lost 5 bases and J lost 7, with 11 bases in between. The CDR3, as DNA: TGTGCCAGCAGTCGCCCCGGAGGTGAAAAACTGTTTTTT. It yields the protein CASSRPGGEKLFF.

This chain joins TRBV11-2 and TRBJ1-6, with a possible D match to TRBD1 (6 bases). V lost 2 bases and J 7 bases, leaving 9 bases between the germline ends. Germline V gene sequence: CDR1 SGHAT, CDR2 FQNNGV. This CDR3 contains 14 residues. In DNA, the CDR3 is TGTGCCAGCAGCTTAAGTACAGGGAATTCACCCCTCCACTTT. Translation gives CASSLSTGNSPLHF.

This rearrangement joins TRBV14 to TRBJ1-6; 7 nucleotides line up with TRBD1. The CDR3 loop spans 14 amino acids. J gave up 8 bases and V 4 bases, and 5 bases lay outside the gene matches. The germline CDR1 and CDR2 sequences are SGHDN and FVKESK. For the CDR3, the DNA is TGTGCCAGCAGCCTGACAGGGTTTGATTCACCCCTCCACTTT. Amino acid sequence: CASSLTGFDSPLHF.